This TCR beta chain was captured by sequencing in a study of T-cell reconstitution after alpha-beta-depleted transplantation in children (dated by TCRdb to 2016 to 2017). Regarding the research as a whole: The study quantitatively tracked T-cell immune reconstitution after TCRalphabeta/CD19-depleted allogeneic hematopoietic cell transplantation in children using TCR repertoire profiling.

Trimming takes 3 bases off V and 1 base off J; junction bases not matched to a gene: 16. Reading the germline V gene gives CDR1 SGHRS and CDR2 YFSETQ. From the cysteine through the phenylalanine, the CDR3 covers 19 amino acids. The DNA shown is the 57-base CDR3, in frame from base 1. This clonotype was seen at least ten times. Its antigen is still unknown. Base qualities are not provided; no much larger clone lies one nucleotide away. What the study reported, not specific to this receptor: The high TCRbeta diversity at day 60 in some patients was ascribed to recipient T cells and intrathymic progenitors that had survived conditioning. The frequencies of hyperexpanded clones fell over the following months, and after one year, T-cell counts and TCRbeta diversity were mostly attributed to newly produced T cells. Apparently early alphabetaT-cell count recovery about two months after transplant reportedly relied on only several hundred rapidly expanded clones derived from non-depleted graft cells.

The time point label on this specimen signifies: day 60 (about 2 months) after transplantation. The sample's treatment or condition label is to be understood as: allogeneic hematopoietic cell transplantation with graft depleted of TCRalphabeta T cells and CD19 B cells. TCRalphabeta/CD19-depleted allogeneic hematopoietic cell grafts were given to the transplant recipients, all of whom were children. The library was produced with PCR. The reads were generated on an Illumina HiSeq 2500. TCR libraries were prepared with molecular barcoding, using unique molecular identifiers to normalize TCRbeta repertoire quantification. In-frame beta chains were kept once TCRdb had trimmed the public reads at Q25 with fastp and called clones with MiXCR. Entries that share a CDR3 protein sequence are merged under the most common genes and DNA. The sample profile shows about 16,000 distinct CDR3 sequences; roughly 7.6% of them were found once. The ten largest clones capture 30% to 45% of the sample.

This chain is built from TRBV5-1 and TRBJ2-5; a stretch of 9 junction bases matches TRBD1. This sequence originates from a boy in the first two years of life who had a stem cell transplant for Wiskott-Aldrich syndrome, so the T cells may come from the graft donor. The material was PBMCs, mostly from graft donor cells, obtained 60 days after TCRalphabeta/CD19-depleted stem cell transplant. The CDR3 region has the sequence CASSSVPLQQGARQETQYF. DNA sequence: TGCGCCAGCAGCTCCGTCCCCCTCCAACAGGGGGCCCGCCAAGAGACCCAGTACTTC.